This entry describes one T cell receptor beta chain. Its antigen is unidentified. The data stem from a study of beta chain features in type 1 diabetes. Donors underwent one heparinised blood draw, 95 to 150 mL on average. Whole-study findings and limits: Moderate yet significant TCRB CDR3 shortening was seen in Type 1 diabetes patients in all four CD4+ subsets.

V gave up 0 bases and J gave up 8 bases, with 19 bases separating them. This CDR3 is built from 15 residues. Germline CDR1 GTSNPN, CDR2 SVGIG (reference sequence). All of the isolated RNA was reverse transcribed, so expressed TCRB transcripts were sequenced. For naive, central memory and regulatory T cell samples, reads averaged roughly 3.7 million. Data came from immunoSEQ multiplex PCR; TCRdb stores just in-frame clones and leaves some out. This sample has some 330,000 clones, with approximately 10% found just once. The chain carries TRBV30 and TRBJ1-2; perhaps TRBD1 as D (6 bases). The sample consisted of naive CD4+ T cells from blood. The clonotype originates from a woman in her 30s in good health. The CDR3 DNA sequence: TGTGCCTGGAGTGTACCGGACAGAAACATTGGAGGCTACACCTTC. Its translation is CAWSVPDRNIGGYTF.